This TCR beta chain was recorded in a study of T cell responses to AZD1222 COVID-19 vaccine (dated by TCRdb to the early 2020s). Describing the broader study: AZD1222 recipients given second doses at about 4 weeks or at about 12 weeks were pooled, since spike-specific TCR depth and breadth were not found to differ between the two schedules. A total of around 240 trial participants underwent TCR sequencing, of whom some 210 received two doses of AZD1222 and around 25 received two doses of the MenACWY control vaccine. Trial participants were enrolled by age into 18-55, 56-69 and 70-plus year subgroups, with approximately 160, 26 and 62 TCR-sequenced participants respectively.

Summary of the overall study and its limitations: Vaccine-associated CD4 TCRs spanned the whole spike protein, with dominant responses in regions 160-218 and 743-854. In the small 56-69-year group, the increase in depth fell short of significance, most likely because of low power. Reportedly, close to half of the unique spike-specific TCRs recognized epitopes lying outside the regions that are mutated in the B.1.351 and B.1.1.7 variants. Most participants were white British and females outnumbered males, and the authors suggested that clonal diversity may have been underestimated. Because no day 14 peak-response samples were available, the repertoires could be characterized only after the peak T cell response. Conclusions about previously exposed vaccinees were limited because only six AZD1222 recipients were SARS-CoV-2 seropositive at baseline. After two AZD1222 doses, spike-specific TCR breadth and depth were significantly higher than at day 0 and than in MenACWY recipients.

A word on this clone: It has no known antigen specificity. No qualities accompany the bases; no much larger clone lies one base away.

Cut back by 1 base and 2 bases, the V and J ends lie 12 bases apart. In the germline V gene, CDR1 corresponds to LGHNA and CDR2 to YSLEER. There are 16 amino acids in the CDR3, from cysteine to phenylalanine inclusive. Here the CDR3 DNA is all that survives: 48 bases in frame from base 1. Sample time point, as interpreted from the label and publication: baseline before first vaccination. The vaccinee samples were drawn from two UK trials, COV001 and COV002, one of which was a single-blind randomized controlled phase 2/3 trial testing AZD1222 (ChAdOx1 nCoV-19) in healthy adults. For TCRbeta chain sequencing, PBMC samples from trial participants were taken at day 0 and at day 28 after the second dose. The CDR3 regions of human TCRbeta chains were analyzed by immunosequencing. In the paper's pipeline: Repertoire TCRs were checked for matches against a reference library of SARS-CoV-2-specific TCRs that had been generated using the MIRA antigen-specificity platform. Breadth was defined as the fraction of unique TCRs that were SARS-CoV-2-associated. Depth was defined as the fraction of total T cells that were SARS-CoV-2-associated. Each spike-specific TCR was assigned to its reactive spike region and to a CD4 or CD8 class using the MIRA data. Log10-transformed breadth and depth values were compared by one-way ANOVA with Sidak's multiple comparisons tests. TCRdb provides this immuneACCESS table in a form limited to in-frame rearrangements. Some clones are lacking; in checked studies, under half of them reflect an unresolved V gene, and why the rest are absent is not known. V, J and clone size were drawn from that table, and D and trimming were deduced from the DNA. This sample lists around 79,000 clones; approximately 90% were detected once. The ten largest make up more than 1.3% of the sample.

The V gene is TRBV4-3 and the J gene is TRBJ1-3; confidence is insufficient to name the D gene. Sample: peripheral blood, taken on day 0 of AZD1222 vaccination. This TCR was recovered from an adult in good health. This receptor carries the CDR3 CASSQVPGRAGNTIYF. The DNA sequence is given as TGCGCCAGCAGCCAAGTCCCGGGTAGGGCTGGAAACACCATATATTTT.